This entry is about one T cell receptor (beta chain). The target antigen is unknown. Positive CCR7 selection of CD45RO-negative cells yielded the naive CD8 cells, and terminally differentiated effector memory CD45RA+ cells were excluded. These data originate in a study of shared clonotypes between healthy human individuals. Turning to the study itself: The study enrolled two women and a few men aged 18 to 49. The study used three CD4 naive, three CD4 memory, two CD8 naive and one CD8 memory plate per donor. General study findings and limits: Naive subsets typically showed greater estimated richness than memory subsets.

The repertoire was sequenced with immunoSEQ multiplex PCR; TCRdb's copy has only in-frame clones and lacks some. The table includes over 2 million clones, about 95% detected once. Germline CDR1 and CDR2: MNHEY and SVGAGI. The CDR3 is made up of 15 amino acids. The V and J ends lost 5 bases and 3 bases, in that order; junction bases with no gene match: 7. The sequenced sample consisted of naive CD8+ T cells sorted from blood. This clonotype originated in a man aged 18 to 35 in good health. The V gene is TRBV6-5, the J gene TRBJ2-5; 9 bases line up with TRBD1. CDR3 nucleotides: TGTGCCAGCAGTACCGACAGGGGGGTAGAAGAGACCCAGTACTTC. Its translation is CASSTDRGVEETQYF.